This T cell receptor (beta chain) was captured by sequencing in a study of siplizumab effects on memory and regulatory T cells (dated by TCRdb to about 2019). For the wider study: The study looked at the effect of siplizumab, an anti-CD2 antibody, on alloreactive T-cell subsets in allogeneic mixed lymphocyte reactions made from human PBMCs. Here is what the overall study found, with its caveats: Because sequences below about 10^-5 frequency were poorly captured, only a minor fraction of alloreactive clones could be mapped to unstimulated subsets. No functional confirmation was obtained for the suppressive function of proliferating Tregs from siplizumab cultures. A naive or memory phenotype could not be assigned to roughly 75-95% of proliferating CD4+ or CD8+ clones. Among mappable alloreactive CD4+ clones, the Treg-derived fraction averaged around 63% with siplizumab versus around 29% in control reactions. Siplizumab significantly reduced the cumulative frequency of alloreactive sequences traceable to unstimulated CD4+ memory T cells. Compared with memory T cells, unstimulated naive T cells appeared more diverse, and naive cells seemed to make a substantial contribution to the alloresponse.

Sorted unstimulated T cells and proliferating T cells recovered from mixed lymphocyte reactions underwent TCRbeta CDR3 sequencing. Fresh whole blood from ten HLA-typed healthy donors was used as the source from which PBMCs were isolated. With regard to this clone: Its antigen has not been determined. Base quality data are lacking; no much larger clone is found one base away.

Library preparation was by the immunoSEQ multiplex PCR assay. Roughly 10^5 TCR templates per sample were assayed on the deep sequencing platform. Genomic DNA extracted from sorted T cells was the material used for TCRbeta CDR3 sequencing. In the paper's pipeline: The R programming language was used for clonal analysis of TCRbeta CDR3 data. Alloreactive CD4+ and CD8+ clones were identified by comparing unstimulated samples to CFSE-low samples taken after the reaction. Alloreactive CD4+ clones were assigned to regulatory or non-regulatory origin by matching sequences to sorted unstimulated Treg and non-Treg repertoires. Not all clones reach the TCRdb copy of this immuneACCESS table, which keeps in-frame sequences only. Checked studies attribute under half of the gap to unresolved V genes and leave the rest unexplained. The DNA gave D and trimming, while V, J and clone size come from that table. A total of about 85,000 clones appear in this sample, over 90% of them only once. The ten largest clones represent 15% to 20% of the sample.

Taken from cysteine to phenylalanine, the CDR3 has 15 residues. Left in the record is the CDR3 DNA by itself, 45 bases read in frame from the first base. Reading the germline V gene (reference sequence) gives CDR1 LNHDA and CDR2 SQIVND. V gives up 4 bases and J gives up 2 bases, and the segment between their germline ends measures 15 bases. Material for sequencing was CD8+ T cells sorted from blood. The chain is encoded by TRBV19 joined to TRBJ2-7; the D segment is perhaps TRBD1 or TRBD2, each sharing 5 matched bases. The receptor's source is a human donor in good health. The sequence in DNA is TGTGCCAGTAGTAAGGGACGGAAATCCCCCTACGAGCAGTACTTC. Translation gives CASSKGRKSPYEQYF. With all but the CDR3 taken from the reference TRBV19 and TRBJ2-7 genes, the full variable domain is: DGGITQSPKYLFRKEGQNVTLSCEQNLNHDAMYWYRQDPGQGLRLIYYSQIVNDFQKGDIAEGYSVSREKKESFPLTVTSAQKNPTAFYLCASSKGRKSPYEQYFGPGTRLTVT.